This T cell receptor beta chain was found in a study of OX40 agonist ivuxolimab in advanced cancers. Study-wide context: Antecedent anti-PD-1, anti-PD-L1 or anti-CTLA-4 therapy was permissible, with 35% to 40% having received some.

TCRdb's copy holds only in-frame clones and misses some; the assay was immunoSEQ multiplex PCR. This sample has 70,000 to 75,000 clones, with 88% found just once. The V segment lost 1 base and the J segment 7 bases; nucleotides outside the gene matches: 10. The CDR3 totals 17 residues. The germline CDR1 and CDR2 sequences are LNHDA and SQIVND (reference sequence). As for this clone: The antigen remains unidentified.

Study-wide points: Patients with a partial response at 0.1-3.0 mg/kg had among the lowest clonal expansion.

The starting material was CD4+ or CD8+ T cells sorted from blood, obtained in a trial of the OX40 agonist ivuxolimab. The origin of this receptor is an adult with an advanced solid tumor such as melanoma, head and neck, liver or kidney cancer. The V gene is TRBV19, the J gene TRBJ1-5; 10 bases map to TRBD1. The CDR3 nucleotides read TGTGCCAGTAGTATAGGTCGGACAGGGGGTTTGAGGCAGCCCCAGCATTTT. Its protein is CASSIGRTGGLRQPQHF.